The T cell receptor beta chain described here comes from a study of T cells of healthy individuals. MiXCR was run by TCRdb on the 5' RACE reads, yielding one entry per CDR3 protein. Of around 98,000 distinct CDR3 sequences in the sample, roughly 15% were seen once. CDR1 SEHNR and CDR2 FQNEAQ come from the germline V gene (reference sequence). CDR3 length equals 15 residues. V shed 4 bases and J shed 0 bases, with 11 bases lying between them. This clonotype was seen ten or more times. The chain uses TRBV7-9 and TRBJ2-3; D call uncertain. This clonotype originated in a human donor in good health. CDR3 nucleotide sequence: TGTGCCAGCAGCTCGTACGCTACTAGCACAGATACGCAGTATTTT. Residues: CASSSYATSTDTQYF.